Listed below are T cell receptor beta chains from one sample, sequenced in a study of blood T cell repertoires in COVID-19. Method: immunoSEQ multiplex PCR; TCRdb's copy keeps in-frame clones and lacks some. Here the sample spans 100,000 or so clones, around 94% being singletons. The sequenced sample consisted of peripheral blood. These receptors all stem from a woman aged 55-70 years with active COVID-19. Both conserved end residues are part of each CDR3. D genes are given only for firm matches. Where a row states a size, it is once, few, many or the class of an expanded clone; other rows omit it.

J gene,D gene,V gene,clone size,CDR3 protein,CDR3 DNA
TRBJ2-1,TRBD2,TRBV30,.,CAWSEPSWASGSYEQFF,TGTGCCTGGAGCGAGCCCAGTTGGGCTAGCGGGAGCTATGAGCAGTTCTTC
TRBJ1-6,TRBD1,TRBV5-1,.,CASSSGQGASYNSPLHF,TGCGCCAGCAGCTCGGGACAGGGTGCATCCTATAATTCACCCCTCCACTTT
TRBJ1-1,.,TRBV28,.,CASSFQGLYTEAFF,TGTGCCAGCAGTTTTCAGGGACTCTACACTGAAGCTTTCTTT
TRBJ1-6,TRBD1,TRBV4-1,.,CASSQAYRDRESSPLHF,TGCGCCAGCAGCCAAGCTTACCGGGACAGGGAGTCATCACCCCTCCACTTT
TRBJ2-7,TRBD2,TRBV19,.,CASSWTSGREAEQYF,TGTGCCAGTAGTTGGACTAGCGGGAGGGAAGCCGAGCAGTACTTC
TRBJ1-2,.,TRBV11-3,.,CASSLAGAGYGYTF,TGTGCCAGCAGCTTAGCTGGGGCAGGCTATGGCTACACCTTC
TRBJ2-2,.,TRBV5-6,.,CASTLGGAWTGELFF,TGTGCCAGCACCCTAGGGGGGGCCTGGACCGGGGAGCTGTTTTTT
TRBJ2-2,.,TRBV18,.,CASSPQRDTGELFF,TGTGCCAGCTCCCCCCAGCGGGACACCGGGGAGCTGTTTTTT
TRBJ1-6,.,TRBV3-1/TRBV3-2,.,CASSQDSYLSYNSPLHF,TGTGCCAGCAGCCAAGATAGTTACCTCTCCTATAATTCACCCCTCCACTTT
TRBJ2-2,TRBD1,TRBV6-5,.,CASRGQGAGELFF,TGTGCCAGCAGGGGACAGGGGGCCGGGGAGCTGTTTTTT
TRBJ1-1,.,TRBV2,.,CASSGVMNTEAFF,TGTGCCAGCAGCGGGGTTATGAACACTGAAGCTTTCTTT
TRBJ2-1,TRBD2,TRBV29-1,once,CSVENRLASHNEQFF,TGCAGCGTTGAAAACCGACTAGCTTCGCATAATGAGCAGTTCTTC
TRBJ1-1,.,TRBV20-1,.,CSARVNEAFF,TGCAGTGCTAGAGTTAATGAAGCTTTCTTT
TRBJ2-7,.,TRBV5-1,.,CASSLYPGQQTYEQYF,TGCGCCAGCAGCTTGTACCCGGGACAACAGACCTACGAGCAGTACTTC
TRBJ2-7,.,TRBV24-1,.,CATSGPGTTYEQYF,TGTGCCACCAGTGGCCCCGGGACAACCTACGAGCAGTACTTC
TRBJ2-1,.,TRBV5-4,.,CASSLASYNEQFF,TGTGCCAGCAGCTTGGCCAGCTACAATGAGCAGTTCTTC
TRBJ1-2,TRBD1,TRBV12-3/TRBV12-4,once,CASVQGANYGYTF,TGTGCCAGCGTACAGGGGGCTAACTATGGCTACACCTTC
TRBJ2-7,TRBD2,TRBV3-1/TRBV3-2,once,CASSQPFGLAGGPDEQYF,TGTGCCAGCAGCCAACCTTTTGGACTAGCGGGAGGGCCTGACGAGCAGTACTTC
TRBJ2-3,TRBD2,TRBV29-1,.,CSAKTSGGFTDTQYF,TGCAGCGCCAAGACTAGCGGGGGATTCACAGATACGCAGTATTTT
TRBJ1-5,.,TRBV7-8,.,CASSLAGGADSNQPQHF,TGTGCCAGCAGCTTAGCAGGAGGGGCCGATAGCAATCAGCCCCAGCATTTT
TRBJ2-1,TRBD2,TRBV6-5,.,CASSYSRGGYNEQFF,TGTGCCAGCAGTTACTCTCGGGGGGGGTACAATGAGCAGTTCTTC
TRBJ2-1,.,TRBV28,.,CASSSRGAGSYNEQFF,TGTGCCAGCAGCTCCAGGGGGGCGGGCTCCTACAATGAGCAGTTCTTC
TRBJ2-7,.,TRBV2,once,CASRGSGSPGEQYF,TGTGCCAGCAGGGGGAGCGGGTCGCCCGGCGAGCAGTACTTC
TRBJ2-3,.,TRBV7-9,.,CASSFASFTDTQYF,TGTGCCAGCAGCTTTGCGTCATTCACAGATACGCAGTATTTT
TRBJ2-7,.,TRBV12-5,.,CASRSSGAYEQYF,TGTGCTAGCCGGTCCTCAGGGGCCTACGAGCAGTACTTC
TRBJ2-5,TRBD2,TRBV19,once,CASSIDVGTRRETQYF,TGTGCCAGTAGTATAGATGTTGGGACTAGACGAGAGACCCAGTACTTC
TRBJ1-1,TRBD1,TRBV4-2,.,CASSPGARGLEAFF,TGTGCCAGCAGCCCGGGGGCCAGGGGGCTAGAAGCTTTCTTT
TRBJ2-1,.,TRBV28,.,CATRPRVSGSYNEQFF,TGTGCCACTCGTCCGAGGGTTAGTGGGTCCTACAATGAGCAGTTCTTC
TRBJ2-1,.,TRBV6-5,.,CASSYSLRSYNEQFF,TGTGCCAGCAGTTACTCGTTGAGAAGTTACAATGAGCAGTTCTTC
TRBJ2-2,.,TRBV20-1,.,CSASGQTNTGELFF,TGCAGTGCTAGTGGGCAGACGAACACCGGGGAGCTGTTTTTT
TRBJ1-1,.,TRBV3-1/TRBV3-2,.,CASSPTSVVEAFF,TGTGCCAGCAGCCCCACTTCGGTTGTTGAAGCTTTCTTT
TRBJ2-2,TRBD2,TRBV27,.,CASSFSETSGPTGELFF,TGTGCCAGCAGTTTCTCGGAGACTAGCGGGCCCACCGGGGAGCTGTTTTTT
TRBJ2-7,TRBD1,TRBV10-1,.,CASSDEGAAFYEQYF,TGCGCCAGCAGTGATGAGGGGGCGGCCTTCTACGAGCAGTACTTC
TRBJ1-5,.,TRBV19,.,CASSIVEGDNQPQHF,TGTGCCAGTAGTATAGTAGAGGGGGACAATCAGCCCCAGCATTTT
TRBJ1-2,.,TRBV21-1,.,CASSKEPAANYGYTF,TGTGCCAGCAGCAAAGAGCCCGCCGCTAACTATGGCTACACCTTC
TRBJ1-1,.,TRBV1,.,CTSSQDRARNTEAFF,TGCACCAGCAGCCAAGACAGGGCGAGGAACACTGAAGCTTTCTTT
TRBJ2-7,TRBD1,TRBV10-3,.,CAISDPGRGGGYEQYF,TGTGCCATCAGTGATCCCGGGCGAGGGGGCGGCTACGAGCAGTACTTC
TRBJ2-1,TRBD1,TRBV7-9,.,CASSSLDRGKYGNEQFF,TGTGCCAGCAGCTCCCTGGACAGGGGGAAGTACGGCAATGAGCAGTTCTTC
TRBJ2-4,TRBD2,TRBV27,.,CASRTGLAGNLAKNIQYF,TGTGCCAGCAGGACGGGACTAGCGGGGAACCTAGCCAAAAACATTCAGTACTTC
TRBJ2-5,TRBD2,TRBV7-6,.,CASSWGGQETQYF,TGTGCCAGCAGCTGGGGGGGCCAAGAGACCCAGTACTTC
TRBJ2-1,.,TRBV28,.,CASRGTGITYNEQFF,TGTGCCAGCAGGGGCACAGGGATCACCTACAATGAGCAGTTCTTC
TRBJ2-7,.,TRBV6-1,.,CASSGSSYGRGNYEQYF,TGTGCCAGCAGTGGGTCTTCGTATGGACGGGGAAACTACGAGCAGTACTTC
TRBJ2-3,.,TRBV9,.,CASSSGVAGTDTQYF,TGTGCCAGCAGCTCCGGAGTGGCGGGCACAGATACGCAGTATTTT
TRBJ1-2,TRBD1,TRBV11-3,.,CASSPKAGRGYGYTF,TGTGCCAGCAGCCCGAAGGCGGGCAGGGGGTATGGCTACACCTTC
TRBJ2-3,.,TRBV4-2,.,CASSQPPRDTQYF,TGTGCCAGCAGCCAACCTCCGCGGGATACGCAGTATTTT
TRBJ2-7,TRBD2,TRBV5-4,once,CASSPGGGPSYEQYF,TGTGCCAGCAGCCCCGGGGGGGGCCCCTCCTACGAGCAGTACTTC